This is a list of T cell receptor beta chains from one sample in a study of beta chain features in type 1 diabetes. Only in-frame clones appear in the TCRdb table, and some are missing; sequencing was by immunoSEQ multiplex PCR. Here the sample spans about 900,000 clones, 15% to 20% being singletons. The sample was naive CD4+ T cells from blood. The receptor source for this set is a woman aged 18-35 years in good health. CDR3s include the opening cysteine and the closing phenylalanine or tryptophan. Each record gives: D gene, J gene, V gene, clone size, CDR3 DNA, CDR3 protein. D genes are given only for firm matches. The size entry is marked missing in some rows and otherwise reads once, few, many or a size class.

D: NA; J: TRBJ1-1; V: TRBV15; size: NA; DNA: TGTGCCACCAGCAGAGATTTGCTCCGGACAACGGGGGAAACTGAAGCTTTCTTT; CDR3: CATSRDLLRTTGETEAFF
D: NA; J: TRBJ2-1; V: TRBV18; size: few; DNA: TGTGCCAGCTCACGGAGGGATGGATACAATGAGCAGTTCTTC; CDR3: CASSRRDGYNEQFF
D: NA; J: TRBJ2-7; V: TRBV21-1; size: few; DNA: TGTGCCAGCAGCAAACCCGGGGTCGGACTAGCGGACAGATACGAGCAGTACTTC; CDR3: CASSKPGVGLADRYEQYF
D: TRBD2; J: TRBJ2-7; V: TRBV6-5; size: NA; DNA: TGTGCCAGCAGTTACTCTTTAGCGGGAGGGTCCTACGAGCAGTACTTC; CDR3: CASSYSLAGGSYEQYF
D: NA; J: TRBJ2-4; V: TRBV11-2; size: NA; DNA: TGTGCCAGCAGCTCGTCTTTAACCGGGCTGCTGGGCATTCAGTACTTC; CDR3: CASSSSLTGLLGIQYF
D: TRBD2; J: TRBJ2-3; V: TRBV7-9; size: few; DNA: TGTGCCAGCACTGCACTAGCGGGCCCCACAGATACGCAGTATTTT; CDR3: CASTALAGPTDTQYF
D: NA; J: TRBJ2-1; V: TRBV7-3; size: few; DNA: TGTGCCAGCAGCTTAGTTCCCCAAACGGATGAGCAGTTCTTC; CDR3: CASSLVPQTDEQFF
D: NA; J: TRBJ1-2; V: TRBV7-2; size: NA; DNA: TGTGCCAGCAGGATAGCCGACGGTAACTATGGCTACACCTTC; CDR3: CASRIADGNYGYTF
D: NA; J: TRBJ1-4; V: TRBV2; size: few; DNA: TGTGCCAGCGGCGAAGACATTCGGGTCCAGGAAAAACTGTTTTTT; CDR3: CASGEDIRVQEKLFF
D: TRBD1; J: TRBJ2-5; V: TRBV7-9; size: NA; DNA: TGTGCCAGCAGCTTAGGGGGTTCGACAGGGCAAGAGACCCAGTACTTC; CDR3: CASSLGGSTGQETQYF
D: TRBD2; J: TRBJ2-7; V: TRBV5-1; size: few; DNA: TGCGCCAGCAGCCCTAGCGGGAACTACGAGCAGTACTTC; CDR3: CASSPSGNYEQYF
D: NA; J: TRBJ2-2; V: TRBV21-1; size: few; DNA: TGTGCCAGCAGCAAAGTACGGGGAGGGGACACCGGGGAGCTGTTTTTT; CDR3: CASSKVRGGDTGELFF
D: NA; J: TRBJ1-2; V: TRBV19; size: NA; DNA: TGTGCCAGTAGCAACCCCGGCGATGGCTACACCTTC; CDR3: CASSNPGDGYTF
D: NA; J: TRBJ2-2; V: TRBV27; size: NA; DNA: TGTGCCAGCAGCTACTCGAACACCGGGGAGCTGTTTTTT; CDR3: CASSYSNTGELFF
D: TRBD2; J: TRBJ2-7; V: TRBV4-1; size: few; DNA: TGCGCCAGCAGCCTTGGACTAGCGGGAGTGGGTGAGCAGTACTTC; CDR3: CASSLGLAGVGEQYF
D: NA; J: TRBJ2-7; V: TRBV29-1; size: few; DNA: TGCAGCGTTGTTTACAGGAGCTCCTACGAGCAGTACTTC; CDR3: CSVVYRSSYEQYF
D: NA; J: TRBJ2-6; V: TRBV21-1; size: NA; DNA: TGTGCCAGCAGCCGAGGGGACAGGGGGCGTCCTGGGGCCAACGTCCTGACTTTC; CDR3: CASSRGDRGRPGANVLTF
D: NA; J: TRBJ1-5; V: TRBV7-2; size: NA; DNA: TGTGCCAGCAGCTTAGAGGGGCAGAATCAGCCCCAGCATTTT; CDR3: CASSLEGQNQPQHF
D: NA; J: TRBJ2-7; V: TRBV7-9; size: NA; DNA: TGTGCCAGCAGCTTAGTAGCTGCGAGTGACGAGCAGTACTTC; CDR3: CASSLVAASDEQYF
D: NA; J: TRBJ1-1; V: TRBV29-1; size: few; DNA: TGCAGCGTCCGCCTGCACACTGAAGCTTTCTTT; CDR3: CSVRLHTEAFF
D: TRBD1; J: TRBJ1-2; V: TRBV4-1; size: few; DNA: TGCGCCAGCAGCCCGGGACAGGGATCTCGGGGCTACACCTTC; CDR3: CASSPGQGSRGYTF
D: NA; J: TRBJ2-2; V: TRBV6-6; size: few; DNA: TGTGCCAGCAGCCCCCGGCGGGTTAGCTGGGAGCTGTTTTTT; CDR3: CASSPRRVSWELFF
D: NA; J: TRBJ1-1; V: TRBV15; size: NA; DNA: TGTGCCACCAGCAGAGCCACCCGAGGCGAGGGTGGAGTGGCTTTCTTT; CDR3: CATSRATRGEGGVAFF
D: TRBD2; J: TRBJ2-1; V: TRBV9; size: few; DNA: TGTGCCAGCAGCGTATCACCAGCGGGAGGCGAGAATGAGCAGTTCTTC; CDR3: CASSVSPAGGENEQFF
D: NA; J: TRBJ1-2; V: TRBV10-2; size: NA; DNA: TGCGCCAGCAGTGACCCGGGGGGGAATAATGGCTACACCTTC; CDR3: CASSDPGGNNGYTF
D: TRBD2; J: TRBJ2-5; V: TRBV5-1; size: few; DNA: TGCGCCAGCAGCTTGGGAACTAGCGGGAGTGGAGGGGAGACCCAGTACTTC; CDR3: CASSLGTSGSGGETQYF
D: NA; J: TRBJ1-3; V: TRBV29-1; size: few; DNA: TGCAGCGTTGTACTCCGCAGGGAAAGCTCTGGAAACACCATATATTTT; CDR3: CSVVLRRESSGNTIYF